Listed below are T cell receptor beta chains from one sample, sequenced in a study of blood T cell repertoires in COVID-19. Clones were read by immunoSEQ multiplex PCR, and TCRdb kept only the in-frame ones, dropping some. The data show a few hundred thousand clones, 75% to 90% seen once. Sequences were obtained from PBMCs or T cells enriched from blood (not recorded which). The receptor set was obtained from a woman aged 50 to 60 who had recovered from COVID-19. CDR3s include the opening cysteine and the closing phenylalanine or tryptophan. Each record gives: D gene, J gene, V gene, clone size, CDR3 protein, CDR3 DNA. A D gene is named only where the DNA matches it firmly. Clone sizes are given selectively: once, few, many, or a class where the clone is expanded.

d_gene: -
j_gene: TRBJ1-2
v_gene: TRBV27
abundance: -
CDR3aa: CASSLMGGKAGYTF
CDR3nt: TGTGCCAGCAGTTTAATGGGGGGGAAGGCTGGCTACACCTTC

d_gene: TRBD1
j_gene: TRBJ1-5
v_gene: TRBV27
abundance: -
CDR3aa: CASSRQTGVQPQHF
CDR3nt: TGTGCCAGCAGTCGACAGACAGGGGTTCAGCCCCAGCATTTT

d_gene: -
j_gene: TRBJ1-1
v_gene: TRBV12-3/TRBV12-4
abundance: -
CDR3aa: CASTGVNTEAFF
CDR3nt: TGTGCGTCGACAGGAGTGAACACTGAAGCTTTCTTT

d_gene: -
j_gene: TRBJ2-7
v_gene: TRBV28
abundance: few
CDR3aa: CASSDGTPPYEQYF
CDR3nt: TGTGCCAGCAGTGACGGGACTCCGCCTTACGAGCAGTACTTC

d_gene: -
j_gene: TRBJ1-6
v_gene: TRBV6-5
abundance: -
CDR3aa: CASSYSHGNSPLHF
CDR3nt: TGTGCCAGCAGTTATAGTCACGGGAATTCACCCCTCCACTTT

d_gene: -
j_gene: TRBJ2-7
v_gene: TRBV2
abundance: -
CDR3aa: CASSELVAPTGQYF
CDR3nt: TGTGCCAGCAGTGAATTGGTGGCCCCGACGGGGCAGTACTTC

d_gene: TRBD1
j_gene: TRBJ1-6
v_gene: TRBV3-1/TRBV3-2
abundance: -
CDR3aa: CASSQDIETGANSPLHF
CDR3nt: TGTGCCAGCAGCCAAGATATAGAGACAGGGGCTAATTCACCCCTCCACTTT

d_gene: -
j_gene: TRBJ1-1
v_gene: TRBV19
abundance: -
CDR3aa: CASSTSGGDTEAFF
CDR3nt: TGTGCCAGTAGTACATCCGGGGGGGACACTGAAGCTTTCTTT

d_gene: TRBD1
j_gene: TRBJ2-7
v_gene: TRBV14
abundance: -
CDR3aa: CASSHRDRLYEQYF
CDR3nt: TGTGCCAGCAGCCACCGGGACAGACTCTACGAGCAGTACTTC

d_gene: -
j_gene: TRBJ2-1
v_gene: TRBV30
abundance: -
CDR3aa: CAWMVGSGNEQFF
CDR3nt: TGTGCCTGGATGGTAGGGAGCGGGAATGAGCAGTTCTTC

d_gene: -
j_gene: TRBJ1-4
v_gene: TRBV5-1
abundance: -
CDR3aa: CASRESTVLPDEKLFF
CDR3nt: TGCGCCAGCAGGGAGTCGACAGTCCTCCCCGATGAAAAACTGTTTTTT

d_gene: TRBD1
j_gene: TRBJ2-6
v_gene: TRBV28
abundance: -
CDR3aa: CASSRTGGTGANVLTF
CDR3nt: TGTGCCAGCAGCAGGACAGGAGGAACTGGGGCCAACGTCCTGACTTTC

d_gene: -
j_gene: TRBJ2-7
v_gene: TRBV2
abundance: few
CDR3aa: CASGAGLTYEQYF
CDR3nt: TGTGCCAGCGGGGCAGGCCTGACCTACGAGCAGTACTTC

d_gene: -
j_gene: TRBJ2-1
v_gene: TRBV7-9
abundance: once
CDR3aa: CASSRRIDNEQFF
CDR3nt: TGTGCCAGCAGCCGTAGAATCGACAATGAGCAGTTCTTC

d_gene: -
j_gene: TRBJ2-7
v_gene: TRBV6-5
abundance: -
CDR3aa: CASSDWTYEQYF
CDR3nt: TGTGCCAGCTCAGACTGGACCTACGAGCAGTACTTC

d_gene: -
j_gene: TRBJ2-7
v_gene: TRBV28
abundance: -
CDR3aa: CASSTPGAEGQGGQYF
CDR3nt: TGTGCCAGCAGTACCCCAGGGGCAGAGGGTCAGGGGGGGCAGTACTTC

d_gene: -
j_gene: TRBJ1-1
v_gene: TRBV6-5
abundance: -
CDR3aa: CASSFRQRNTEAFF
CDR3nt: TGTGCCAGCAGTTTTAGACAGCGGAACACTGAAGCTTTCTTT

d_gene: -
j_gene: TRBJ2-1
v_gene: TRBV11-2
abundance: -
CDR3aa: CASSPFLGSYNEQFF
CDR3nt: TGTGCCAGCAGCCCTTTCCTCGGGTCCTACAATGAGCAGTTCTTC

d_gene: TRBD2
j_gene: TRBJ2-4
v_gene: TRBV19
abundance: once
CDR3aa: CASSIGRREGHKNIQYF
CDR3nt: TGTGCCAGTAGTATAGGGCGGCGGGAGGGCCACAAAAACATTCAGTACTTC

d_gene: TRBD1
j_gene: TRBJ2-3
v_gene: TRBV5-1
abundance: -
CDR3aa: CASSLGQNTDTQYF
CDR3nt: TGCGCCAGCAGCCTGGGACAGAACACAGATACGCAGTATTTT

d_gene: -
j_gene: TRBJ1-6
v_gene: TRBV5-1
abundance: -
CDR3aa: CASSLGLDSQNSPLHF
CDR3nt: TGCGCCAGCAGCTTGGGTTTGGACAGCCAGAATTCACCCCTCCACTTT

d_gene: -
j_gene: TRBJ1-2
v_gene: TRBV9
abundance: -
CDR3aa: CASSASTDNYGYTF
CDR3nt: TGTGCCAGCAGCGCATCTACAGATAACTATGGCTACACCTTC

d_gene: TRBD2
j_gene: TRBJ2-2
v_gene: TRBV7-8
abundance: -
CDR3aa: CASSLPSGRSRNTGELFF
CDR3nt: TGTGCCAGCAGCTTACCTAGCGGGAGGTCCCGCAACACCGGGGAGCTGTTTTTT

d_gene: TRBD1
j_gene: TRBJ1-6
v_gene: TRBV5-1
abundance: -
CDR3aa: CASSPGTGESPLHF
CDR3nt: TGCGCCAGCAGCCCCGGGACAGGGGAATCACCCCTCCACTTT

d_gene: -
j_gene: TRBJ2-5
v_gene: TRBV9
abundance: once
CDR3aa: CASTRESGQETQYF
CDR3nt: TGTGCCAGCACTCGGGAAAGCGGCCAAGAGACCCAGTACTTC

d_gene: -
j_gene: TRBJ1-5
v_gene: TRBV19
abundance: -
CDR3aa: CASSIRLPRQAPYSNQPQHF
CDR3nt: TGTGCCAGTAGTATCCGGTTGCCCCGACAGGCCCCATATAGCAATCAGCCCCAGCATTTT

d_gene: -
j_gene: TRBJ1-5
v_gene: TRBV10-3
abundance: -
CDR3aa: CAISPGVGGQPQHF
CDR3nt: TGTGCCATCAGTCCAGGAGTTGGAGGTCAGCCCCAGCATTTT

d_gene: TRBD2
j_gene: TRBJ2-1
v_gene: TRBV6-5
abundance: -
CDR3aa: CASSYNGLADYNEQFF
CDR3nt: TGTGCCAGCAGTTACAATGGACTAGCGGACTACAATGAGCAGTTCTTC

d_gene: -
j_gene: TRBJ2-2
v_gene: TRBV5-4
abundance: -
CDR3aa: CASRILEGSYTGELFF
CDR3nt: TGTGCCAGCAGGATTCTGGAGGGCTCATACACCGGGGAGCTGTTTTTT

d_gene: -
j_gene: TRBJ2-7
v_gene: TRBV28
abundance: -
CDR3aa: CASSLLSYEQYF
CDR3nt: TGTGCCAGTTCCCTTCTTTCCTACGAGCAGTACTTC

d_gene: -
j_gene: TRBJ1-6
v_gene: TRBV5-6
abundance: -
CDR3aa: CASSPRQLNSPLHF
CDR3nt: TGTGCCAGCAGCCCCCGACAGTTAAATTCACCCCTCCACTTT

d_gene: -
j_gene: TRBJ1-2
v_gene: TRBV19
abundance: -
CDR3aa: CASRLPSQRGYTF
CDR3nt: TGTGCCAGTAGGTTGCCGTCCCAACGGGGCTACACCTTC

d_gene: -
j_gene: TRBJ2-5
v_gene: TRBV5-5
abundance: -
CDR3aa: CASSPGTFRETQYF
CDR3nt: TGTGCCAGCAGCCCCGGGACATTTAGGGAGACCCAGTACTTC

d_gene: -
j_gene: TRBJ1-6
v_gene: TRBV15
abundance: -
CDR3aa: CATSRDRQASDSPLHF
CDR3nt: TGTGCCACCAGCAGAGATCGACAGGCCTCCGATTCACCCCTCCACTTT

d_gene: TRBD1
j_gene: TRBJ1-2
v_gene: TRBV18
abundance: -
CDR3aa: CASSPGQGFDYGYTF
CDR3nt: TGTGCCAGCTCGCCGGGACAGGGGTTTGACTATGGCTACACCTTC